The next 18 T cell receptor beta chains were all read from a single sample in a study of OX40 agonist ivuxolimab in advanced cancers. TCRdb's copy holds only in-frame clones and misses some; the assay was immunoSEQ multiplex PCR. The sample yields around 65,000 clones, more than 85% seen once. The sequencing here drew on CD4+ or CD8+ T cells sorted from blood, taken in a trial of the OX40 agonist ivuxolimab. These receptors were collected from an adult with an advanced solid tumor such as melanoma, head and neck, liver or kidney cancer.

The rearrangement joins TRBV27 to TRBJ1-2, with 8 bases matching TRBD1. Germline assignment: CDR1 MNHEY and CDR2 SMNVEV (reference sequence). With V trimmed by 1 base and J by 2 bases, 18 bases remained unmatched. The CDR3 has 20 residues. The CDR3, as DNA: TGTGCCAGCAGTTTATACCGCCAACCCTATCCAGGGGGCTCGAACTATGGCTACACCTTC. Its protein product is CASSLYRQPYPGGSNYGYTF.

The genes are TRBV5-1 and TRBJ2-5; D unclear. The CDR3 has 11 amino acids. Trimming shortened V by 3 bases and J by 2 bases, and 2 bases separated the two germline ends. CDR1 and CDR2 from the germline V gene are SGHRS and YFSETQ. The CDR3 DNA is TGCGCCAGCAGCTATCAAGAGACCCAGTACTTC. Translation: CASSYQETQYF.

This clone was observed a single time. The CDR3 loop reads CATSRDTGTGLLGGYTF. Written as DNA, the CDR3 is TGTGCCACCAGCAGGGATACCGGGACCGGGCTTTTGGGTGGCTACACCTTC. V usage is TRBV15 and J usage is TRBJ1-2; perhaps TRBD1 as D (5 bases). Germline CDR1 is LNHNV and CDR2 is YYDKDF (reference sequence). V gave up 3 bases and J gave up 7 bases, with 24 bases separating them. CDR3 size: 17 residues.

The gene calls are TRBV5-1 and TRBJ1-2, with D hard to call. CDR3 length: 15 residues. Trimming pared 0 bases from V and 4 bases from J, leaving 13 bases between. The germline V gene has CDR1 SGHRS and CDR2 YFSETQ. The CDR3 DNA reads TGCGCCAGCAGCTTGGCCGCGGTTGACGCCTATGGCTACACCTTC. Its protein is CASSLAAVDAYGYTF.

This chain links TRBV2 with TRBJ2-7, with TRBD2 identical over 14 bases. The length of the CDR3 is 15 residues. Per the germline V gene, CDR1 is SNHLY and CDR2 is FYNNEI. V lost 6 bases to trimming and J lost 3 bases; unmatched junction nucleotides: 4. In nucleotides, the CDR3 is TGTGCCAGCAGGGGACTAGCGGGAGCAGTCTACGAGCAGTACTTC. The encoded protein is CASRGLAGAVYEQYF.

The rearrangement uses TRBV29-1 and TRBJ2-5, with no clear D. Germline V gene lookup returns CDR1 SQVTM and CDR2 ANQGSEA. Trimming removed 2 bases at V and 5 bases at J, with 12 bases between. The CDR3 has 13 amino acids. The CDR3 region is CSVEKSPGETQYF. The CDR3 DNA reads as TGCAGCGTTGAAAAGTCCCCCGGGGAGACCCAGTACTTC.

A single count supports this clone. The CDR3: CASSLLAGGPGGTDTQYF. CDR3 nucleotide sequence: TGTGCCAGCAGCTTACTAGCGGGAGGGCCAGGTGGCACAGATACGCAGTATTTT. The rearrangement joins TRBV7-2 to TRBJ2-3; TRBD2 matches 12 bases. Germline-derived CDR1 and CDR2 are SGHTA and FQGNSA. This CDR3 is built from 18 residues. V was pared by 2 bases and J by 1 base, with 7 bases of the junction left unmatched.

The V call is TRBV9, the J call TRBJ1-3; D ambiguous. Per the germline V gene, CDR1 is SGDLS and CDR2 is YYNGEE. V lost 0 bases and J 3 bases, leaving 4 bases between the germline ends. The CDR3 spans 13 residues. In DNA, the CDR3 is TGTGCCAGCAGCGTAGGGGGTGGAAACACCATATATTTT. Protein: CASSVGGGNTIYF.

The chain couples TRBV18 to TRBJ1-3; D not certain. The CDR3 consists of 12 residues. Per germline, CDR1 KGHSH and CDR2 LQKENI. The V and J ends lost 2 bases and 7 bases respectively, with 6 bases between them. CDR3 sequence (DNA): TGTGCCAGCTCACCAACCCCGAACACCATATATTTT. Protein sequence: CASSPTPNTIYF. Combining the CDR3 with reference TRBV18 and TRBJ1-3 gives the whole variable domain NAGVMQNPRHLVRRRGQEARLRCSPMKGHSHVYWYRQLPEEGLKFMVYLQKENIIDESGMPKERFSAEFPKEGPSILRIQQVVRGDSAAYFCASSPTPNTIYFGEGSWLTVV.

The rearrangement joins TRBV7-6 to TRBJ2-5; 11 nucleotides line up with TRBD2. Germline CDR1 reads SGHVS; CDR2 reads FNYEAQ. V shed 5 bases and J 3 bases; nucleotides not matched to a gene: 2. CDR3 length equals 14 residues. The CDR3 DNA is TGTGCCAGCAGCCCTAGCGGGGGGAAAGAGACCCAGTACTTC. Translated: CASSPSGGKETQYF. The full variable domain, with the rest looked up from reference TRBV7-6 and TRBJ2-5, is GAGVSQSPRYKVTKRGQDVALRCDPISGHVSLYWYRQALGQGPEFLTYFNYEAQQDKSGLPNDRFSAERPEGSISTLTIQRTEQRDSAMYRCASSPSGGKETQYFGPGTRLLVL.

CDR3 coding DNA: TGTGCCAGCACCGGGGGAGATTCACCCCTCCACTTT. Protein sequence: CASTGGDSPLHF. The chain employs TRBV2 and TRBJ1-6; tentative D call: TRBD1 (5 bases). The CDR3 is 12 amino acids. Trimming removed 7 bases from V and 8 bases from J, with 9 bases in between. CDR1 is SNHLY, CDR2 FYNNEI, per germline.

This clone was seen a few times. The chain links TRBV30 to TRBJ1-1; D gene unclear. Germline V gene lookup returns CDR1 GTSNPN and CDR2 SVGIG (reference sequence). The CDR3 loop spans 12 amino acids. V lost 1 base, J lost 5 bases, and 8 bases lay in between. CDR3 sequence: CAWSGAVTEAFF. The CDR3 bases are TGTGCCTGGAGTGGGGCGGTTACTGAAGCTTTCTTT.

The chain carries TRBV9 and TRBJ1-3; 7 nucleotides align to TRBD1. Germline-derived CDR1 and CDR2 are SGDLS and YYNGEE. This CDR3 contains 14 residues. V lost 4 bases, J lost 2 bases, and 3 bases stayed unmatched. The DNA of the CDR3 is TGTGCCAGCAGCCAGGGGGGGGCTGGAAACACCATATATTTT. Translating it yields CASSQGGAGNTIYF.

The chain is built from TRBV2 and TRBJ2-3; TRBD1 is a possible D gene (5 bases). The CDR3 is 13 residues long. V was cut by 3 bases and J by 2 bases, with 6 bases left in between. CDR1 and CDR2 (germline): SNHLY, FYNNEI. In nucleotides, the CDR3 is TGTGCCAGCAGTGACAGGGACACAGATACGCAGTATTTT. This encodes CASSDRDTDTQYF.

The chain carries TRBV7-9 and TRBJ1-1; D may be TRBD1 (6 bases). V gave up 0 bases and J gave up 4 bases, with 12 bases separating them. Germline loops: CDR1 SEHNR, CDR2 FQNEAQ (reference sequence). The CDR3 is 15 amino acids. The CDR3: CASSLAQGQGTEAFF. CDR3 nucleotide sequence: TGTGCCAGCAGCTTAGCGCAGGGGCAGGGCACTGAAGCTTTCTTT.

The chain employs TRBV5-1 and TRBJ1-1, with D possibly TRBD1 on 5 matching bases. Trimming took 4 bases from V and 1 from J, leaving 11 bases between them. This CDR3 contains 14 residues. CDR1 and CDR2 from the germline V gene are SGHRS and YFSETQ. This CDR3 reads CASSPLTANTEAFF. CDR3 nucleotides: TGCGCCAGCAGCCCCTTGACAGCGAACACTGAAGCTTTCTTT.

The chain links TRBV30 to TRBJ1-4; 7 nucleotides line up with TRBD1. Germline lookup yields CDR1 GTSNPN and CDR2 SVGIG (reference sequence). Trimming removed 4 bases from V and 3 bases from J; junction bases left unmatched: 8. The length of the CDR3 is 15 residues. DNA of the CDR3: TGTGCCTGGACCAGAAGAGGGGGCCCTAATGAAAAACTGTTTTTT. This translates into CAWTRRGGPNEKLFF.

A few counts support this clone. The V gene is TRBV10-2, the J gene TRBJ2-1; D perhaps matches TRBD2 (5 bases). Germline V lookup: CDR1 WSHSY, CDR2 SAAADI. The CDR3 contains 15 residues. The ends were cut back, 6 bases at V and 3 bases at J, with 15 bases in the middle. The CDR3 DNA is TGCGCCAGCAGCCCACTAGACCTAGTCTACAATGAGCAGTTCTTC. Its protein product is CASSPLDLVYNEQFF.